Presented here are 23 T cell receptor beta chains from one specimen sequenced in a study of T cell responses to AZD1222 COVID-19 vaccine. The repertoire was sequenced with immunoSEQ multiplex PCR; TCRdb's copy has only in-frame clones and lacks some. The data hold about 94,000 clones, with about 88% observed a single time. The sequencing used peripheral blood, collected on day 0 of AZD1222 vaccination. All receptors derive from an adult in good health.

This rearrangement joins TRBV9 to TRBJ1-1; weak D call: TRBD1 (5 bases). V was shortened by 2 bases and J by 0 bases, with 11 bases between the two germline ends. This CDR3 is 15 amino acids long. Germline V gene data show CDR1 as SGDLS and CDR2 as YYNGEE. The CDR3 is CASSVQGTVNTEAFF. Here the CDR3 DNA reads TGTGCCAGCAGCGTCCAAGGGACGGTGAACACTGAAGCTTTCTTT. Based on the CDR3 plus reference TRBV9 and TRBJ1-1, the full variable domain is DSGVTQTPKHLITATGQRVTLRCSPRSGDLSVYWYQQSLDQGLQFLIQYYNGEERAKGNILERFSAQQFPDLHSELNLSSLELGDSALYFCASSVQGTVNTEAFFGQGTRLTVV.

This clone was detected ten times or more. The chain uses TRBV6-5 and TRBJ2-7; D ambiguous. Trimming removed 3 bases at V and 6 bases at J, with 12 bases between. The CDR3 runs to 13 residues. Germline lookup yields CDR1 MNHEY and CDR2 SVGAGI. CDR3 in DNA: TGTGCCAGCAGTTATGGCCCTGTAGGCGAGCAGTACTTC. Protein: CASSYGPVGEQYF.

The chain links TRBV3-1 (or the pseudogene TRBV3-2) to TRBJ1-2, with TRBD1 matching 7 bases. V trimming: 0 bases; J trimming: 3 bases; junction bases outside the gene matches: 13. In germline, CDR1 is LGHDT, CDR2 YNNKEL (reference sequence). The CDR3 runs to 18 residues. The CDR3 spells CASSQDLGGRAPHYGYTF. The CDR3 nucleotides read TGTGCCAGCAGCCAAGATCTAGGGGGCAGGGCCCCGCACTATGGCTACACCTTC.

The genes are TRBV27 and TRBJ1-1; D is possibly TRBD1 (5 bases). Germline CDR1 reads MNHEY; CDR2 reads SMNVEV (reference sequence). V was cut by 5 bases and J by 3 bases, with 13 bases left in between. The CDR3 is 14 amino acids. The CDR3 sequence: CASSLTRGDTEAFF. The CDR3 nucleotides read TGTGCCAGCAGTCTCACTCGGGGGGACACTGAAGCTTTCTTT.

The J gene is TRBJ2-3, the V gene TRBV19; D is unclear. V shed 5 bases and J shed 4 bases, with 10 bases lying between them. CDR3 size: 13 residues. Looked up from germline, CDR1 is LNHDA and CDR2 is SQIVND (reference sequence). The CDR3 loop is CASSDSHADTQYF. CDR3 nucleotide sequence: TGTGCCAGTAGTGACTCTCATGCAGATACGCAGTATTTT.

The chain joins TRBV7-9 to TRBJ2-7, with D uncertain. The germline V gene has CDR1 SEHNR and CDR2 FQNEAQ (reference sequence). The CDR3 covers 15 residues. V lost 2 bases and J lost 3, with 14 bases in between. CDR3 in amino acids: CASSLLLGRNYEQYF. CDR3 nucleotide sequence: TGTGCCAGCAGCTTATTGCTGGGCAGAAACTACGAGCAGTACTTC.

The J gene is TRBJ2-5, the V gene TRBV4-3; D might be TRBD1 or TRBD2, each matching 6 bases. CDR1 and CDR2 from the germline V gene are LGHNA and YSLEER. This CDR3 comprises 18 residues. V gave up 0 bases and J gave up 5 bases, with 22 bases separating them. CDR3 residues: CASSQDIPTGYGGETQYF. In DNA, the CDR3 is TGCGCCAGCAGCCAAGATATACCTACAGGGTACGGAGGGGAGACCCAGTACTTC.

This clone was found once. CDR3 DNA sequence: TGTGCCAGCAGCTACGGACAGGGTACCTACGAGCAGTACTTC. Translation gives CASSYGQGTYEQYF. The rearrangement uses TRBV7-8 and TRBJ2-7, with 8 bases fitting TRBD1. V gave up 4 bases and J gave up 2 bases; unmatched junction bases: 4. Looked up from germline, CDR1 is SGHVS and CDR2 is FQNEAQ. The CDR3 runs to 14 residues.

The CDR3 DNA reads as TGTGCCAGCAGCCCGGACAGGAACTATGGCTACACCTTC. Its protein product is CASSPDRNYGYTF. The chain joins TRBV9 to TRBJ1-2, with TRBD1 matching over 7 bases. Trimming cost V 4 bases and J 2 bases; bases outside gene matches: 2. The CDR3 is 13 residues long. CDR1 SGDLS and CDR2 YYNGEE come from the germline V gene.

The rearrangement uses TRBV5-4 and TRBJ2-5; D is ambiguous. The germline gives CDR1 SGHNT, CDR2 YYREEE (reference sequence). The CDR3 loop spans 13 amino acids. V was trimmed by 3 bases and J by 1 base, leaving 7 bases between them. The CDR3 sequence is CASSSQPQETQYF. The CDR3 DNA reads as TGTGCCAGCAGCTCCCAACCCCAAGAGACCCAGTACTTC.

V gene TRBV5-1 combines with J gene TRBJ2-7; 9 bases fit TRBD1. V shed 4 bases, J shed 3 bases, and the junction held 14 bases outside the gene matches. The CDR3 contains 17 residues. In germline, CDR1 is SGHRS, CDR2 YFSETQ. The CDR3 sequence is CASSPKVGGTGIYEQYF. The CDR3 nucleotides are TGCGCCAGCAGCCCAAAAGTTGGCGGGACAGGGATCTACGAGCAGTACTTC.

This clone appeared a single time. The chain employs TRBV3-1 (or the pseudogene TRBV3-2) and TRBJ1-3, with D hard to call. This CDR3 comprises 14 residues. Trimming removed 1 base at V and 0 bases at J, with 4 bases between. Germline CDR1 reads LGHDT; CDR2 reads YNNKEL (reference sequence). CDR3 residues: CASSQGVSGNTIYF. CDR3 DNA: TGTGCCAGCAGCCAAGGAGTCTCTGGAAACACCATATATTTT.

With respect to this clone: The sample contains more than one DNA sequence encoding this CDR3. V and J are TRBV30 and TRBJ2-3; 11 nucleotides match TRBD2. CDR1 GTSNPN and CDR2 SVGIG come from the germline V gene (reference sequence). Trimming cost V 2 bases and J 1 base; bases outside gene matches: 5. CDR3 length equals 16 residues. CDR3 in amino acids: CAWSRLAGGGTDTQYF. DNA for the CDR3: TGTGCCTGGAGTCGGCTAGCGGGGGGCGGCACAGATACGCAGTATTTT.

This chain connects TRBV18 to TRBJ1-1; D is ambiguous. The V end was cut by 0 bases, the J end by 4 bases, with 6 bases between. There are 13 residues in the CDR3. From germline, CDR1 is KGHSH and CDR2 LQKENI. As DNA, the CDR3 is TGTGCCAGCTCACCACCAGGACGCACTGAAGCTTTCTTT. This gives the protein CASSPPGRTEAFF.

The J gene is TRBJ1-4, the V gene TRBV27, with a tentative D call TRBD1 (6 bases). This CDR3 is 14 amino acids long. Germline CDR1 and CDR2: MNHEY and SMNVEV (reference sequence). Trimming shortened V by 6 bases and J by 3 bases, and 11 bases separated the two germline ends. Written as DNA, the CDR3 is TGTGCCAGCAGGGGGGCAGCAGCTAATGAAAAACTGTTTTTT. This translates into CASRGAAANEKLFF.

J is TRBJ1-2 and V is TRBV7-9; D remains unclear. Trimming pared 1 base from V and 0 bases from J, leaving 6 bases between. Per the germline V gene, CDR1 is SEHNR and CDR2 is FQNEAQ (reference sequence). This CDR3 has 14 amino acids. CDR3 residues: CASSLGSSNYGYTF. The DNA for the CDR3 is TGTGCCAGCAGCTTAGGGTCGTCTAACTATGGCTACACCTTC.

The chain carries TRBV18 and TRBJ1-2, with D maybe TRBD1 (6 bases). The V gene's germline CDR1 is KGHSH and CDR2 LQKENI. The CDR3 is 13 amino acids. V was shortened by 4 bases and J by 6 bases, with 12 bases between the two germline ends. Here the CDR3 DNA reads TGTGCCAGCTCACGCCAGGGGAGTCATGGCTACACCTTC. Amino acid sequence: CASSRQGSHGYTF.

The V and J genes are TRBV21-1 and TRBJ1-5; the D segment call TRBD1 is taken from the table without a DNA check. TRBV21-1 has pseudogene status. CDR3 length equals 16 residues. The CDR3 reads CASSLYGPRANQPQHF. The DNA of the CDR3 is TGTGCCAGCAGCCTATACGGGCCCAGGGCCAATCAGCCCCAGCATTTT.

This clone appeared a few times. The chain uses TRBV18 and TRBJ1-3; no definite D call. V lost 4 bases to trimming and J lost 1 base, with 11 bases between them. The CDR3 length is 15 residues. Germline V gives CDR1 KGHSH, CDR2 LQKENI. CDR3 residues: CASSLEQRSGNTIYF. The CDR3 DNA is TGTGCCAGCTCACTTGAACAGAGATCTGGAAACACCATATATTTT.

The chain joins TRBV19 to TRBJ2-7; 8 bases align to TRBD1. From germline, CDR1 is LNHDA and CDR2 SQIVND (reference sequence). The CDR3 has 15 amino acids. With V trimmed by 3 bases and J by 3 bases, 7 bases remained unmatched. The CDR3 DNA is TGTGCCAGTAGTATCCCTGGACAGGGCCACTACGAGCAGTACTTC. Protein: CASSIPGQGHYEQYF.

The genes are TRBV21-1 and TRBJ1-4. TRBV21-1 is flagged as a pseudogene. The CDR3 is made up of 15 amino acids. Written as DNA, the CDR3 is TGTGCCAGCAGCAAAGTACTGGGGCGGGGTGAAAAACTGTTTTTT. Protein: CASSKVLGRGEKLFF.

The V and J genes are TRBV3-1 (or the pseudogene TRBV3-2) and TRBJ1-5; TRBD1 aligns across 7 bases. Germline V gives CDR1 LGHDT, CDR2 YNNKEL (reference sequence). This CDR3 contains 13 residues. J gave up 7 bases and V 0 bases, and 0 bases lay outside the gene matches. This CDR3 is CASSQDRGQPQHF. The CDR3 DNA reads as TGTGCCAGCAGCCAAGACAGGGGGCAGCCCCAGCATTTT.

This sequence joins TRBV24-1 and TRBJ2-3; D gene unclear. With 2 bases removed from V and 4 bases from J, the gap between germline ends came to 9 bases. The CDR3 runs 14 residues. The germline gives CDR1 KGHDR, CDR2 SFDVKD. The DNA of the CDR3 is TGTGCCACCAGTGATTCTACAGTGCCAGATACGCAGTATTTT. Protein: CATSDSTVPDTQYF.